Each of the 6 T cell receptor beta chains below was sequenced from the same sample in a study of blood T cell repertoires in COVID-19 (dated by TCRdb to the early 2020s). Libraries were made using the immunoSEQ multiplex PCR assay. TCRdb re-hosts the immuneACCESS table, in-frame sequences only. Its copies lack some clones; in the studies checked, an unresolved V gene accounts for under half of them, and the cause for the rest is not known. For this sample the table gives fewer than 250,000 clones, of which around 86% were detected only once. 3% to 4% of the sample comes from the top ten. Specimen: PBMCs or T cells enriched from blood (not recorded which). These receptors all come from a middle-aged woman with acute COVID-19.

This rearrangement joins TRBV27 to TRBJ1-2; TRBD1 matches at 7 bases. CDR1 MNHEY and CDR2 SMNVEV come from the germline V gene (reference sequence). The CDR3 totals 14 residues. Trimming cost V 0 bases and J 7 bases; bases outside gene matches: 5. Written as DNA, the CDR3 is TGTGCCAGCAGTTTATCGTGGACAGGAAGTGGCTACACCTTC. Its translation is CASSLSWTGSGYTF.

This clone was seen a handful of times. The rearrangement uses TRBV5-6 and TRBJ1-5, with D uncertain. Germline V lookup: CDR1 SGHDT, CDR2 YYEEEE. The CDR3 runs to 15 residues. Trimming cost V 2 bases and J 5 bases, with 14 bases left between them. In DNA form, the CDR3 reads TGTGCCAGCAGCTTAGGAGGATTTGGGGATCAGCCCCAGCATTTT. It yields the protein CASSLGGFGDQPQHF.

Only a few counts were recorded for this clone. J is TRBJ2-7 and V is TRBV13; D perhaps matches TRBD1 (5 bases). CDR3 length: 12 residues. V was shortened by 3 bases and J by 4 bases, with 7 bases between the two germline ends. Germline assignment: CDR1 PRHDT and CDR2 FYEKMQ (reference sequence). CDR3 coding DNA: TGTGCCAGCAGCTTTGCAGGGTACGAGCAGTACTTC. Its protein product is CASSFAGYEQYF. The full variable domain, in which reference TRBV13 and TRBJ2-7 provide the parts outside the CDR3, is AAGVIQSPRHLIKEKRETATLKCYPIPRHDTVYWYQQGPGQDPQFLISFYEKMQSDKGSIPDRFSAQQFSDYHSELNMSSLELGDSALYFCASSFAGYEQYFGPGTRLTVT.

The chain uses TRBV5-6 and TRBJ2-3; D remains unclear. V lost 4 bases and J 0 bases, leaving 15 bases between the germline ends. There are 16 residues in the CDR3. Per germline, CDR1 SGHDT and CDR2 YYEEEE. CDR3 loop: CASSVSGPHSTDTQYF. The CDR3, as DNA: TGTGCCAGCAGCGTTTCGGGTCCCCATAGCACAGATACGCAGTATTTT. Drawing the rest from reference TRBV5-6 and TRBJ2-3, the complete variable domain is DAGVTQSPTHLIKTRGQQVTLRCSPKSGHDTVSWYQQALGQGPQFIFQYYEEEERQRGNFPDRFSGHQFPNYSSELNVNALLLGDSALYLCASSVSGPHSTDTQYFGPGTRLTVL.

The rearrangement joins TRBV4-1 to TRBJ2-2; D may be TRBD2 (6 bases). The CDR3 is 16 residues long. Trimming took off 2 bases at V and 2 bases at J, with 12 bases between the two ends. Germline V lookup: CDR1 MGHRA, CDR2 YSYEKL. CDR3 residues: CASSQTAGLNTGELFF. The DNA of the CDR3 is TGCGCCAGCAGCCAAACGGCGGGACTTAACACCGGGGAGCTGTTTTTT.

The chain couples TRBV9 to TRBJ2-1, with a possible D match to TRBD1 (6 bases). Per germline, CDR1 SGDLS and CDR2 YYNGEE. Trimming removed 6 bases from V and 5 bases from J, with 12 bases in between. The CDR3 is 13 amino acids. CDR3 residues: CASTRGFNNEQFF. The CDR3 DNA is TGTGCCAGCACCAGGGGCTTCAACAATGAGCAGTTCTTC. Full variable domain (rest looked up from reference TRBV9 and TRBJ2-1): DSGVTQTPKHLITATGQRVTLRCSPRSGDLSVYWYQQSLDQGLQFLIQYYNGEERAKGNILERFSAQQFPDLHSELNLSSLELGDSALYFCASTRGFNNEQFFGPGTRLTVL.